The table lists the clone carrying this TCR beta chain with a count of one. No antigen is known for it. The repertoire was sequenced with immunoSEQ multiplex PCR; TCRdb's copy has only in-frame clones and lacks some. This sample has approximately 73,000 clones, with around 80% found just once. The data derive from a study of T cell repertoires and HLA-DP antigens. Study as a whole: One alloantigen had roughly nine groove amino acid differences from self, the other one. Study observations and caveats: No separate analysis of naive versus memory CD4+ cells was done.

V lost 0 bases and J 10 bases, leaving 19 bases between the germline ends. Germline CDR1 is SGHDT and CDR2 is YYEEEE. The CDR3 totals 15 residues. Sequenced sample: CD4+ T cells from PBMCs. The clonotype originates from a man aged 55 to 69 in good health and CMV-seronegative. The gene calls are TRBV5-6 and TRBJ1-1; a possible D gene is TRBD1 (5 bases). This CDR3 reads CASSLVVAGTAAAFF. CDR3 bases: TGTGCCAGCAGCTTGGTAGTTGCGGGGACGGCCGCAGCTTTCTTT.